The 20 T cell receptor beta chains below come from one sample, sequenced in a study of T cell repertoires in cytomegalovirus infection. Their antigen targets remain unknown. MiXCR was run by TCRdb on the reads, yielding one entry per CDR3 protein. The sample includes roughly 990,000 distinct CDR3 sequences, around 29% of them seen just once. Source: cultured CD8+ T cells from PBMCs, taken from culture after CMV antigen stimulation. The source of these receptors is a human donor in good health (CMV status not recorded). Some clones in this sample may be carry-over from other donors' samples.

The gene calls are TRBV6-5 and TRBJ1-2; TRBD1 matches at 7 bases. Germline CDR1 and CDR2: MNHEY and SVGAGI. J gave up 8 bases and V 0 bases, and 6 bases lay outside the gene matches. The CDR3 spans 14 residues. CDR3 loop: CASSYSEGAQGYTF. The CDR3 bases are TGTGCCAGCAGTTACTCGGAGGGGGCGCAGGGCTACACCTTC.

The chain has TRBV5-6 and TRBJ2-5, with 9 bases identical to TRBD2. The CDR3 runs to 18 residues. V trimming: 1 base; J trimming: 1 base; junction bases outside the gene matches: 11. CDR1 is SGHDT, CDR2 YYEEEE, per germline. The CDR3 reads CASSLTTSGALVQETQYF. CDR3 sequence (DNA): TGTGCCAGCAGCTTGACGACTAGCGGCGCTCTTGTCCAAGAGACCCAGTACTTC. The variable domain in full, with the rest retrieved from reference TRBV5-6 and TRBJ2-5, is DAGVTQSPTHLIKTRGQQVTLRCSPKSGHDTVSWYQQALGQGPQFIFQYYEEEERQRGNFPDRFSGHQFPNYSSELNVNALLLGDSALYLCASSLTTSGALVQETQYFGPGTRLLVL.

This clonotype was detected a few times. The chain couples TRBV11-2 to TRBJ2-1; D could derive from TRBD1 or TRBD2 (5 bases each). The CDR3 has 14 residues. CDR1 and CDR2 (germline): SGHAT, FQNNGV. Trimming left V 7 bases short and J 4 bases short, with 14 bases between. The DNA for the CDR3 is TGTGCCAGCAACCCGGGACGCCGTTACAATGAGCAGTTCTTC. Protein sequence: CASNPGRRYNEQFF.

V usage is TRBV9 and J usage is TRBJ2-7, with TRBD1 matching 9 bases. The J segment lost 7 bases and the V segment lost 4 bases, leaving 15 bases of the junction unmatched. Germline V gene sequence: CDR1 SGDLS, CDR2 YYNGEE. The CDR3 contains 16 residues. The CDR3 reads CASSPPGTGWFEEQYF. The CDR3 region has the DNA TGTGCCAGCAGCCCTCCGGGGACAGGGTGGTTCGAGGAGCAGTACTTC.

In this sample, this clonotype turned up a few times. This chain uses TRBV6-2 or TRBV6-3 with TRBJ2-1, with 8 positions matching TRBD2. V lost 0 bases and J lost 6; bases outside the gene matches: 7. Germline lookup yields CDR1 MNHEY and CDR2 SVGEGT. This CDR3 contains 16 residues. This chain's CDR3 is CASSYSGGGRVNEQFF. The CDR3 DNA is TGTGCCAGCAGTTACTCTGGCGGGGGGCGAGTCAATGAGCAGTTCTTC.

Ten or more counts support this clonotype. The gene calls are TRBV7-9 and TRBJ2-7, with 8 bases aligning to TRBD2. Germline CDR1 and CDR2: SEHNR and FQNEAQ (reference sequence). Trimming took 8 bases from V and 7 from J; bases not matched to a gene: 16. The CDR3 has 15 amino acids. The CDR3 sequence: CASRHADGGGQEQYF. CDR3 DNA sequence: TGTGCCAGCCGGCATGCCGACGGGGGGGGCCAGGAGCAGTACTTC.

This clonotype was seen a handful of times. The rearrangement uses TRBV29-1 and TRBJ2-7, with D perhaps TRBD2 (5 bases). The V end was cut by 5 bases, the J end by 7 bases, with 15 bases between. CDR3 length equals 12 residues. Germline V gives CDR1 SQVTM, CDR2 ANQGSEA. The CDR3 sequence is CSVPGDLGEQYF. In DNA form, the CDR3 reads TGCAGCGTTCCCGGGGATTTGGGTGAGCAGTACTTC.

This clonotype turned up a few times. The chain combines TRBV15 with TRBJ2-1, with D tentatively TRBD2 (6 bases). V was cut by 1 base and J by 5 bases, with 12 bases left in between. The CDR3 covers 15 residues. CDR1 LNHNV and CDR2 YYDKDF come from the germline V gene (reference sequence). The CDR3 DNA reads TGTGCCACCAGCAGAGGGAGGGCTTTGGACAATGAGCAGTTCTTC. Translating it yields CATSRGRALDNEQFF.

As for this clonotype: This may arise from a read error, as a much more abundant clone is one base away. V gene TRBV7-8 combines with J gene TRBJ1-4, with TRBD1 identical over 7 bases. Looked up from germline, CDR1 is SGHVS and CDR2 is FQNEAQ. The length of the CDR3 is 16 residues. Germline trimming cut 4 bases from V and 8 bases from J; bases unmatched to any gene: 13. The CDR3 DNA follows: TGTGCCAGCAGCTCTGTCAGGACAGGATTAAACGAAAAACTGTTTTTT. It encodes CASSSVRTGLNEKLFF.

To note about this clonotype: A much larger clone lies a single base off, so this may be a read error. The chain links TRBV27 to TRBJ2-7, with 8 positions matching TRBD1. V shed 6 bases and J 5 bases; nucleotides not matched to a gene: 3. Germline V lookup: CDR1 MNHEY, CDR2 SMNVEV (reference sequence). This CDR3 region has 12 residues. CDR3 residues: CASSQTGDEQYF. Here the CDR3 DNA reads TGTGCCAGCAGCCAGACAGGGGACGAGCAGTACTTC.

The V and J genes are TRBV27 and TRBJ2-7; the D is unclear. CDR1 and CDR2 (germline): MNHEY, SMNVEV (reference sequence). V was shortened by 5 bases and J by 4 bases, with 15 bases between the two germline ends. CDR3 size: 14 residues. CDR3: CASSIMGQEYEQYF. The CDR3 region has the DNA TGTGCCAGCAGTATTATGGGTCAAGAATACGAGCAGTACTTC.

This chain links TRBV6-2 or TRBV6-3 with TRBJ2-1; no clear D. The V end lost 2 bases, the J end lost 12 bases, and 11 bases lay between the germline ends. In germline, CDR1 is MNHEY, CDR2 SVGEGT. This CDR3 is built from 12 residues. CDR3 nucleotide sequence: TGTGCCAGCAGTTACGACCTTAAGGCGCAGTTCTTC. Translation: CASSYDLKAQFF.

This chain uses TRBV19 with TRBJ2-2; the D gene is possibly TRBD2 (7 bases). V lost 10 bases and J 4 bases, leaving 19 bases between the germline ends. Per the germline V gene, CDR1 is LNHDA and CDR2 is SQIVND (reference sequence). The CDR3 has 15 amino acids. The CDR3 region is CATRGAGAPTGELFF. CDR3 DNA sequence: TGTGCCACTCGTGGGGCGGGGGCACCCACCGGGGAGCTGTTTTTT.

This clonotype was detected ten times or more. The rearrangement uses TRBV14 and TRBJ1-4, with 8 bases identical to TRBD1. The germline V gene encodes CDR1 SGHDN and CDR2 FVKESK. The V segment lost 4 bases and the J segment 0 bases; nucleotides outside the gene matches: 4. CDR3 size: 16 residues. The CDR3 DNA is TGTGCCAGCAGCCGGGACAGGTTCGCAACTAATGAAAAACTGTTTTTT. Its translation is CASSRDRFATNEKLFF.

The chain joins TRBV4-3 to TRBJ2-5; TRBD2 aligns across 8 bases. The germline CDR1 and CDR2 sequences are LGHNA and YSLEER. This CDR3 region has 16 residues. The V and J ends lost 4 bases and 0 bases, in that order; junction bases with no gene match: 7. CDR3 nucleotides: TGCGCCAGCAGCCCCGGGCCAGCGGGGGACCAAGAGACCCAGTACTTC. Protein: CASSPGPAGDQETQYF.

On this clonotype: A much bigger clone sits one base away, suggesting this may be a read error. The rearrangement uses TRBV7-8 and TRBJ2-7; 8 positions agree with TRBD1. CDR3 size: 15 residues. Germline trimming cut 5 bases from V and 0 bases from J; bases unmatched to any gene: 6. Germline CDR1 is SGHVS and CDR2 is FQNEAQ. CDR3 region: CASSVDGTGSYEQYF. In DNA form, the CDR3 reads TGTGCCAGCAGCGTAGACGGGACAGGCTCCTACGAGCAGTACTTC.

CDR3 bases: TGTGCCAGCAGCGTAGGGGGAACGGTTGAAGCTTTCTTT. It encodes CASSVGGTVEAFF. V usage is TRBV9 and J usage is TRBJ1-1; D gene ambiguous. Germline-derived CDR1 and CDR2 are SGDLS and YYNGEE. V lost 0 bases and J 7 bases, leaving 10 bases between the germline ends. The CDR3 length is 13 residues.

This chain connects TRBV29-1 to TRBJ1-1, with a weak D call TRBD1 (5 bases). Germline V CDR1 and CDR2: SQVTM, ANQGSEA. The CDR3 has 14 amino acids. V was clipped by 1 base and J by 4 bases, with 13 bases between them. DNA for the CDR3: TGCAGCGTTGAAGGGGGGGGTGTCGGCACTGAAGCTTTCTTT. Translation gives CSVEGGGVGTEAFF.

This clonotype was picked up a small number of times. This chain uses TRBV7-9 with TRBJ1-2; TRBD1 agrees at 11 bases. V trimming: 5 bases; J trimming: 7 bases; junction bases outside the gene matches: 9. CDR1 is SEHNR, CDR2 FQNEAQ, per germline (reference sequence). The CDR3 runs 15 residues. This chain's CDR3 is CASSEGQGGPGGYTF. The CDR3 region has the DNA TGTGCCAGCAGCGAGGGACAGGGGGGACCAGGTGGCTACACCTTC.

This clonotype has just a few counts. The J gene is TRBJ2-7, the V gene TRBV6-6; 8 bases map to TRBD1. V dropped 5 bases and J dropped 3; count of bases not matched to a gene: 9. Germline V gene sequence: CDR1 MNHNY, CDR2 SVGAGI (reference sequence). There are 15 residues in the CDR3. The CDR3, as DNA: TGTGCCAGCAGTCCTGAGGACAGGGTGTACTACGAGCAGTACTTC. This gives the protein CASSPEDRVYYEQYF.